This TCR beta chain was identified during a study of vaccination effects on CD4 cells after COVID-19. Study information: Post-vaccine specimens arrived a median 72 days past the second dose.

The repertoire was sequenced with immunoSEQ multiplex PCR; TCRdb's copy has only in-frame clones and lacks some. This table holds about 38,000 clones, approximately 82% found once. With respect to this clone: Its antigen remains unknown.

Viral peptide pools were used in the ViraFEST assay to expand antigen-specific CD4+ T cells, and sequencing came afterward. Having been cultured for roughly 11 days, the cells underwent CD4+ T cell isolation. Participants were given two doses of BNT162b2 or mRNA-1273 vaccine. Absence of prior SARS-CoV-2 infection characterized the vaccine recipients, who showed negative nucleocapsid antibodies. Approximately 1.9 million PBMC per well were cultured with approximately 10 IU/ml IL-2 and approximately 9.1 ug/ml peptides. The TCR originated in a human donor who received a COVID-19 vaccine. Some clones in this sample may be carry-over from other donors' samples. Sequenced material: CD4+ T cells from PBMCs cultured with HCoV-NL63 spike peptides, taken after COVID-19 vaccination.

The CDR3 nucleotides are TGTGCCAGTAGTATGTATGAAGGGCTTTCCGAAAAACTGTTTTTT. It encodes CASSMYEGLSEKLFF. The chain is built from TRBV19 and TRBJ1-4; D is uncertain. The germline gives CDR1 LNHDA, CDR2 SQIVND (reference sequence). V lost 3 bases and J 8 bases, leaving 16 bases between the germline ends. This CDR3 region has 15 residues.